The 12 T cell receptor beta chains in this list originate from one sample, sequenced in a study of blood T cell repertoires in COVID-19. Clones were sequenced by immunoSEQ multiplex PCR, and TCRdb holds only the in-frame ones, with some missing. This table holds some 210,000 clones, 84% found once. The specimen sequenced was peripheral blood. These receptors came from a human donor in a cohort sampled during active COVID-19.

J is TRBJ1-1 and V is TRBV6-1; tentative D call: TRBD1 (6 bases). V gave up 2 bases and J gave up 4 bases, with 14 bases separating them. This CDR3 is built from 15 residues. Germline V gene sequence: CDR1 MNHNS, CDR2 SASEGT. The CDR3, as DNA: TGTGCCAGCAGTGAAATTGGTGGGGGCATCACTGAAGCTTTCTTT. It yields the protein CASSEIGGGITEAFF.

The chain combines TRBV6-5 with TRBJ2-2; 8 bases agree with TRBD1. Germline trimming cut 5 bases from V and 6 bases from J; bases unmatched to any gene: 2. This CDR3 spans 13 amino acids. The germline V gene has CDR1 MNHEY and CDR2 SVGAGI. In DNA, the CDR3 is TGTGCCAGCAGTCTACAGGGGGCCGGGGAGCTGTTTTTT. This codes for CASSLQGAGELFF.

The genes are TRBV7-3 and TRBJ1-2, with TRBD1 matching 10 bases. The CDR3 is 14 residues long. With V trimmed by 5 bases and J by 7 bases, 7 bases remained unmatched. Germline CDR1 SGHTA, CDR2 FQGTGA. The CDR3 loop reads CASSRTGTGAGYTF. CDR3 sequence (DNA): TGTGCCAGCAGCCGAACCGGGACAGGGGCTGGCTACACCTTC.

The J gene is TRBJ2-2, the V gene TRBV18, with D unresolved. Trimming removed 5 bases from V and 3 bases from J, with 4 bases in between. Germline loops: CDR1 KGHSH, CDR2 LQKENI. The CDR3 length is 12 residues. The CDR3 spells CASSSYTGELFF. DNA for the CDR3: TGTGCCAGCTCATCTTACACCGGGGAGCTGTTTTTT.

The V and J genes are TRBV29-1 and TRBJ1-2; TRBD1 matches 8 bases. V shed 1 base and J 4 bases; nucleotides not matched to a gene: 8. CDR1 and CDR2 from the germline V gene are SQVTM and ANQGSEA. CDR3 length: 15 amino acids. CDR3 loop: CSVEGGTGKIYGYTF. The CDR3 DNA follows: TGCAGCGTTGAAGGCGGGACAGGCAAGATCTATGGCTACACCTTC.

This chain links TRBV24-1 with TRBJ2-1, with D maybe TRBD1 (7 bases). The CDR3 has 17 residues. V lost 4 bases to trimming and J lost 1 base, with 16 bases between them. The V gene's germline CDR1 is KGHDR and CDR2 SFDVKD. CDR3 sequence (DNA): TGTGCCACCAGTGAACGCTATCAGGGGGGATCCTACAATGAGCAGTTCTTC. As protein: CATSERYQGGSYNEQFF.

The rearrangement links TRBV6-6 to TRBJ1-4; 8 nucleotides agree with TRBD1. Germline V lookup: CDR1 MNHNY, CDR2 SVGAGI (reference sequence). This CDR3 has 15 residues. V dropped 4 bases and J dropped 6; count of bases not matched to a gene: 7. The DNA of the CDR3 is TGTGCCAGCAGTTTGGACAGGGCCGTTTATGAAAAACTGTTTTTT. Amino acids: CASSLDRAVYEKLFF.

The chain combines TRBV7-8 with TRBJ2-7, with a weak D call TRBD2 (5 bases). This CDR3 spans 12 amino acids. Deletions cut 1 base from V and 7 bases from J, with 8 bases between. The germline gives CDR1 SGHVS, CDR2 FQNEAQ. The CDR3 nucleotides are TGTGCCAGCAGCTTAGTCTCGGGGGAGCAGTACGTC. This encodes CASSLVSGEQYV.

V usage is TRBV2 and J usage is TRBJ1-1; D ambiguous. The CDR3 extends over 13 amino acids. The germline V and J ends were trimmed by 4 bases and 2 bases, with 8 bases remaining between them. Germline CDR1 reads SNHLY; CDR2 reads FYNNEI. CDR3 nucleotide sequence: TGTGCCAGCAGTGTGTACTTAAACACTGAAGCTTTCTTT. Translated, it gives CASSVYLNTEAFF.

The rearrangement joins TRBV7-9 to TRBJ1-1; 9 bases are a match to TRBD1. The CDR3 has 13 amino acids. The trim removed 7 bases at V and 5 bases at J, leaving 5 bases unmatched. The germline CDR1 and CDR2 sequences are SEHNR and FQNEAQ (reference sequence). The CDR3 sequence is CASKTGGTTEAFF. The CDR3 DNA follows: TGTGCCAGCAAGACAGGGGGAACGACTGAAGCTTTCTTT.

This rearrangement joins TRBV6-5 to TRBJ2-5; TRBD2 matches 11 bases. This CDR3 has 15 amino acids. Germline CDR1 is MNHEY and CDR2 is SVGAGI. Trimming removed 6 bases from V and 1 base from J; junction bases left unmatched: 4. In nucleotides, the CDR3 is TGTGCCAGCAGCGCCGGGACTAGCGGCCAAGAGACCCAGTACTTC. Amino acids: CASSAGTSGQETQYF.

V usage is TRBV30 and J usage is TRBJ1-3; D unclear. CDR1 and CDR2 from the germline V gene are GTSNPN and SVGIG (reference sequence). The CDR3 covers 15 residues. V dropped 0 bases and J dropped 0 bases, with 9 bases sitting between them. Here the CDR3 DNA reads TGTGCCTGGAGTGTACCGGGGAACTCTGGAAACACCATATATTTT. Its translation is CAWSVPGNSGNTIYF.